This T cell receptor beta chain was sequenced for a study of shared clonotypes between healthy human individuals. Study details: Per-donor plates numbered three CD4 naive, three CD4 memory, two CD8 naive and one CD8 memory.

Germline lookup yields CDR1 MDHEN and CDR2 SYDVKM. The CDR3 runs to 14 residues. V was cut by 7 bases and J by 2 bases, with 11 bases left in between. Selected positively for CCR7 and CD45RO-negative, naive CD8 cells excluded terminally differentiated effector memory CD45RA+ cells. Sequencing was performed with immunoSEQ multiplex PCR; in TCRdb, only in-frame clones are kept and a portion is missing. The sample has about 2,100,000 clones; about 93% are singletons. Findings and caveats of the study: The low donor count limited represented genetic and exposure-history diversity. What rarefaction showed was incomplete sorted-subset sequencing despite large depth.

Points on this clone: Its antigen is still unknown.

This sequence originates from a man aged 18 to 29 in good health. Some clones in this sample may be carry-over from other donors' samples. The rearrangement joins TRBV28 to TRBJ1-4; D gene unclear. The source material was naive CD8+ T cells from PBMCs. The CDR3 DNA follows: TGTGCCAGCACCCTGGACGGCACTAATGAAAAACTGTTTTTT. It encodes CASTLDGTNEKLFF.